The 3 T cell receptor beta chains in this list originate from one sample, sequenced in a study of multiple sclerosis patients with progressive multifocal leukoencephalopathy. Data came from immunoSEQ multiplex PCR; TCRdb stores just in-frame clones and leaves some out. This table has fewer than 35,000 clones, over 90% appearing once. Time point given: before natalizumab initiation. Sequenced: PBMCs. Receptors were obtained from a man aged 30 to 45 with multiple sclerosis.

CDR3 sequence (DNA): TGTGCCACCGGTAGGGGGTATAGCAATCAGCCCCAGCATTTT. It codes for CATGRGYSNQPQHF. This chain connects TRBV15 to TRBJ1-5; perhaps TRBD1 as D (6 bases). The ends were cut back, 8 bases at V and 0 bases at J, with 11 bases in the middle. The CDR3 runs 14 residues. Germline V gene data show CDR1 as LNHNV and CDR2 as YYDKDF (reference sequence).

The chain couples TRBV12-5 to TRBJ2-1; 8 nucleotides agree with TRBD2. The CDR3 covers 17 residues. Germline values: CDR1 LGHNT, CDR2 FRNRAP. V gave up 0 bases and J gave up 0 bases; unmatched junction bases: 4. The CDR3 region is CASGLVRLASSYNEQFF. DNA of the CDR3: TGTGCTAGTGGTTTGGTCCGACTAGCGAGCTCCTACAATGAGCAGTTCTTC.

In its sample, this clone was seen once. This chain joins TRBV14 and TRBJ1-2; 7 nucleotides agree with TRBD1. The germline V gene encodes CDR1 SGHDN and CDR2 FVKESK. The CDR3 extends over 15 amino acids. Germline trimming cut 6 bases from V and 0 bases from J; bases unmatched to any gene: 7. The CDR3 protein is CASRVSGTANYGYTF. CDR3 DNA: TGTGCCAGCAGAGTCTCCGGGACAGCTAACTATGGCTACACCTTC.